This T cell receptor (beta chain) is from a study of control samples from healthy donors and cancer patients. Per germline, CDR1 MGHDK and CDR2 SYGVNS. The trim removed 6 bases at V and 3 bases at J, leaving 10 bases unmatched. CDR3 length: 15 amino acids. Libraries were prepared by immunoSEQ multiplex PCR; TCRdb keeps only in-frame clonotypes and omits some of them. The sample includes some 150,000 clones, around 94% of them seen just once. The sequence derives from a man aged 40-55 years in good health. The chain links TRBV25-1 to TRBJ2-7; 8 bases align to TRBD1. Sequencing was done on a sample of blood. The CDR3 nucleotides are TGTGCCAGCAGCGACATGGACAGGGTAGTCTACGAGCAGTACTTC. Amino acid sequence: CASSDMDRVVYEQYF.